A selection of T cell receptor beta chains follows, all from one sample in a study of technical replicates of blood from several donors. Repertoires were generated with immunoSEQ multiplex PCR, while TCRdb's copy carries only in-frame clones and drops some. In the table there are over 10,000 clones, 79% of which are singletons. Sequenced sample: PBMCs. The receptors here all came from a human donor in good health. Each CDR3 is given with its conserved first and last residue. Fields, in order: CDR3 protein, V gene, J gene.

cdr3_aa: CASSDGTSGSGANVLTF
v_call: TRBV6-4
j_call: TRBJ2-6

cdr3_aa: CASIPGLAGLDRKNEQFF
v_call: TRBV27
j_call: TRBJ2-1

cdr3_aa: CASSYSTGVAADTQYF
v_call: TRBV27
j_call: TRBJ2-3

cdr3_aa: CASSSEGHEQFF
v_call: TRBV10-2
j_call: TRBJ2-1

cdr3_aa: CAISDGSGNPYEQYF
v_call: TRBV10-3
j_call: TRBJ2-7

cdr3_aa: CASSQDGTRQYEQYF
v_call: TRBV4-2
j_call: TRBJ2-7

cdr3_aa: CATSREKFGRRGTEAFF
v_call: TRBV15
j_call: TRBJ1-1

cdr3_aa: CASSENLRGSWGQIILTMLGYTF
v_call: TRBV2
j_call: TRBJ1-2

cdr3_aa: CASSQDRGFTYNEQFF
v_call: TRBV4-1
j_call: TRBJ2-1

cdr3_aa: CASFTGTAFEAFF
v_call: TRBV27
j_call: TRBJ1-1

cdr3_aa: CASSFPAGGRAGEPLGTQYF
v_call: TRBV2
j_call: TRBJ2-5